One sample yielded the 14 T cell receptor beta chains listed below, sequenced in a study of a mutant IDH1 vaccine in newly diagnosed glioma. Time point specified: week 35, safety follow-up. Every vaccine dose comprised 300 ug of mutant IDH1 20-mer peptide plus topical imiquimod. For these TCRs, the target antigens are not known. The table came from immunoSEQ multiplex PCR; TCRdb's copy has only in-frame clones and leaves some out. Here the sample spans roughly 48,000 clones, approximately 80% being singletons. This specimen consisted of PBMCs, obtained from a glioma patient whose treatment included an IDH1 peptide vaccine. The receptors come from a man aged 35 to 55 with glioma.

This clone was seen just once. V gene TRBV7-2 combines with J gene TRBJ1-1, with TRBD1 matching over 8 bases. V lost 4 bases, J lost 5 bases, and 9 bases stayed unmatched. The CDR3 totals 15 residues. Germline CDR1 is SGHTA and CDR2 is FQGNSA. CDR3 sequence: CASSSRAGQGTEAFF. The CDR3 bases are TGTGCCAGCAGCTCACGCGCCGGACAGGGTACTGAAGCTTTCTTT.

This sequence joins TRBV7-2 and TRBJ2-5; 7 nucleotides line up with TRBD1. This CDR3 has 15 residues. Germline V gene data show CDR1 as SGHTA and CDR2 as FQGNSA. V was clipped by 5 bases and J by 3 bases; unmatched bases: 9. In DNA, the CDR3 is TGTGCCAGCAGCCTCGACAGGGCCTCCAAAGAGACCCAGTACTTC. Translating gives CASSLDRASKETQYF.

This chain joins TRBV29-1 and TRBJ2-3; 8 nucleotides align to TRBD2. Germline V gene sequence: CDR1 SQVTM, CDR2 ANQGSEA. The CDR3 loop spans 15 amino acids. V was pared by 4 bases and J by 2 bases, with 8 bases of the junction left unmatched. The chain's CDR3 is CSVVMSGSPTDTQYF. In DNA form, the CDR3 reads TGCAGCGTTGTAATGAGCGGGAGCCCCACAGATACGCAGTATTTT.

The chain combines TRBV11-2 with TRBJ2-7; D could derive from TRBD1 or TRBD2 (6 bases each). The V and J ends lost 5 bases and 1 base respectively, with 18 bases between them. CDR3 length: 16 residues. Germline loops: CDR1 SGHAT, CDR2 FQNNGV. The CDR3 is CASSINRDFPSYEQYF. The DNA for the CDR3 is TGTGCCAGCAGCATAAACAGGGACTTTCCGTCCTACGAGCAGTACTTC.

This clone has a single count. The chain employs TRBV27 and TRBJ1-3; TRBD1 agrees at 7 bases. The junction had 11 bases not matched to a gene; V was cut back by 3 bases and J by 3 bases. This CDR3 spans 17 amino acids. Germline CDR1 and CDR2: MNHEY and SMNVEV (reference sequence). This chain's CDR3 is CASSFRYNRGGGNTIYF. The CDR3 DNA sequence: TGTGCCAGCAGTTTCCGCTACAACAGGGGTGGTGGAAACACCATATATTTT.

The chain couples TRBV19 to TRBJ2-1; possibly TRBD2 for D (6 bases). Trimming shortened V by 6 bases and J by 5 bases, and 14 bases separated the two germline ends. Germline CDR1 reads LNHDA; CDR2 reads SQIVND (reference sequence). The CDR3 is 14 residues long. CDR3 loop: CASRGLAPNNEQFF. The CDR3 DNA follows: TGTGCCAGTAGGGGGCTAGCGCCGAACAATGAGCAGTTCTTC.

The genes are TRBV4-1 and TRBJ2-1; TRBD2 agrees at 10 bases. Unmatched junction bases numbered 7, after V lost 5 bases and J lost 6 bases. There are 15 residues in the CDR3. Germline loops: CDR1 MGHRA, CDR2 YSYEKL. The CDR3 region is CASSSGLAVRNEQFF. CDR3 sequence (DNA): TGCGCCAGCAGCTCAGGACTAGCGGTACGCAATGAGCAGTTCTTC.

The chain recombines TRBV11-2 with TRBJ2-3; 10 positions match TRBD2. V gave up 1 base and J gave up 6 bases; unmatched junction bases: 10. The CDR3 is 17 residues long. The germline CDR1 and CDR2 sequences are SGHAT and FQNNGV. CDR3 coding DNA: TGTGCCAGCAGCTTAGCCCTTAGCGGGAGGATGTTGGATACGCAGTATTTT. Translating gives CASSLALSGRMLDTQYF.

This clone showed up just a few times. The chain uses TRBV11-1 and TRBJ1-4; 9 bases fit TRBD1. This CDR3 has 15 amino acids. Trimming cost V 0 bases and J 6 bases; bases outside gene matches: 2. Per germline, CDR1 SGHAT and CDR2 FQDESV (reference sequence). The CDR3 region is CASSLAGTGYEKLFF. CDR3 nucleotide sequence: TGTGCCAGCAGCTTAGCCGGGACAGGGTATGAAAAACTGTTTTTT.

This chain links TRBV18 with TRBJ2-7, with D tentatively TRBD2 (6 bases). The CDR3 loop spans 13 amino acids. Germline V gene lookup returns CDR1 KGHSH and CDR2 LQKENI. V lost 6 bases, J lost 5 bases, and 14 bases lay in between. The CDR3 region has the DNA TGTGCCAGCTCTGTCCGGCGGGATGACGAGCAGTACGTC. It translates to CASSVRRDDEQYV.

CDR3 DNA: TGTGCCAGCAGTGATGGTAGCGGGACGCCCCTCCTCTACAATGAGCAGTTCTTC. This encodes CASSDGSGTPLLYNEQFF. The chain is built from TRBV2 and TRBJ2-1, with TRBD2 identical over 8 bases. Germline lookup yields CDR1 SNHLY and CDR2 FYNNEI. The trim removed 3 bases at V and 3 bases at J, leaving 13 bases unmatched. CDR3 length: 18 residues. Looking up the rest from reference TRBV2 and TRBJ2-1 gives the full variable domain: EPEVTQTPSHQVTQMGQEVILRCVPISNHLYFYWYRQILGQKVEFLVSFYNNEISEKSEIFDDQFSVERPDGSNFTLKIRSTKLEDSAMYFCASSDGSGTPLLYNEQFFGPGTRLTVL.

V gene TRBV28 combines with J gene TRBJ1-3; D is perhaps TRBD1 (5 bases). The CDR3 loop spans 14 amino acids. CDR1 is MDHEN, CDR2 SYDVKM, per germline. With 7 bases removed from V and 3 bases from J, the gap between germline ends came to 13 bases. CDR3 coding DNA: TGTGCCAGCACTAGGGGACTTCGTGGAAACACCATATATTTT. This encodes CASTRGLRGNTIYF.

This sequence joins TRBV6-6 and TRBJ1-2, with 8 positions matching TRBD1. This CDR3 comprises 16 residues. The germline V gene encodes CDR1 MNHNY and CDR2 SVGAGI (reference sequence). Trimming at V came to 2 bases and at J to 5 bases, leaving 10 bases not matched to a gene. The CDR3 sequence is CASSYTQGASQYGYTF. The CDR3 DNA sequence: TGTGCCAGCAGTTACACGCAGGGGGCATCCCAATATGGCTACACCTTC.

The chain joins TRBV7-2 to TRBJ2-1, with TRBD2 identical over 8 bases. Per germline, CDR1 SGHTA and CDR2 FQGNSA. The ends lost 4 bases at V and 0 bases at J; junction bases unmatched: 8. The CDR3 is 17 residues long. The CDR3 region has the DNA TGTGCCAGCAGCTCCCCGAGGGCGGGGGGCTCCTACAATGAGCAGTTCTTC. Its protein is CASSSPRAGGSYNEQFF.